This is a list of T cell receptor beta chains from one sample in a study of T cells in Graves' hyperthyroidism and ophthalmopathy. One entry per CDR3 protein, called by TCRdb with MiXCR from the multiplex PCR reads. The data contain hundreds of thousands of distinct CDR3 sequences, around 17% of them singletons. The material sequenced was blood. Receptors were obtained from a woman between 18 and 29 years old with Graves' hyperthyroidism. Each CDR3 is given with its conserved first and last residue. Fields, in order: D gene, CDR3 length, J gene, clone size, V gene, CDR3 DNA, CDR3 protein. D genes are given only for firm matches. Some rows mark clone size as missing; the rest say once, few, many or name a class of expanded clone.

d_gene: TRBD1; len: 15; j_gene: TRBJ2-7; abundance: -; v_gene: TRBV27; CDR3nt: TGTGCCAGCAGGTCCCGGGACAGGGGCTCCTACGAGCAGTACTTC; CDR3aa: CASRSRDRGSYEQYF
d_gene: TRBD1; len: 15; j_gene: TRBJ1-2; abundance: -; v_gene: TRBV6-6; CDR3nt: TGTGCCAGCAGTTACTCCGGGACAGGGGGTAATGGCTACACCTTC; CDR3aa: CASSYSGTGGNGYTF
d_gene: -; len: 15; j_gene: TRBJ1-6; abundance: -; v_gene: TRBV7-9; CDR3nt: TGTGCCAGCAGCTTTACGAGACAGTATAATTCACCCCTCCACTTT; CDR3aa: CASSFTRQYNSPLHF
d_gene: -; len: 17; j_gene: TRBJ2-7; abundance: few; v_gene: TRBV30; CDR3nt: TGTGCCTGGAGTGCCCTGCGACGGGCGGAATTTAGCTACGAGCAGTACTTC; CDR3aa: CAWSALRRAEFSYEQYF
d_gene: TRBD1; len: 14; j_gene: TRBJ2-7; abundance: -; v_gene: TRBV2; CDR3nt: TGTGCCAGCAGGGCCGGGACAGGGAGATACGAGCAGTACTTC; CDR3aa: CASRAGTGRYEQYF
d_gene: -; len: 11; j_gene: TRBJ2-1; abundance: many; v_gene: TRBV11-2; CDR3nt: TGTGCCAGCAGCTCGCGCAATGAGCAGTTCTTC; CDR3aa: CASSSRNEQFF
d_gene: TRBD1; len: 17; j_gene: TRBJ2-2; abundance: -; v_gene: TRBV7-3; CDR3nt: TGTGCCAGCAGCTTGCTCCCCGGGACAGGGTCCACCGGGGAGCTGTTTTTT; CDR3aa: CASSLLPGTGSTGELFF
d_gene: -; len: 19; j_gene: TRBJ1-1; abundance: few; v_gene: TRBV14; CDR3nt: TGTGCCAGCAGCCCCCTGGGTGTAGGAATTTTGCCAAATCCCCCTGAAGCTTTCTTT; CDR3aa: CASSPLGVGILPNPPEAFF
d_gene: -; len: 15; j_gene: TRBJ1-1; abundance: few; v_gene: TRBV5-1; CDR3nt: TGCGCCAGCAGCTTGACAGGGAAGGGTATCACTGAAGCTTTCTTT; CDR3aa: CASSLTGKGITEAFF
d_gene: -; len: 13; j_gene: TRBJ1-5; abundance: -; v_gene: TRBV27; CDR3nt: TGTGCCAGCAGGAGGCACGGCAATCAGCCCCAGCATTTT; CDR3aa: CASRRHGNQPQHF
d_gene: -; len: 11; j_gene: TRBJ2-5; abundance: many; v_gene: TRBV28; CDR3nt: TGTGCCAGCAGGAGGGAAGAGACCCAGTACTTC; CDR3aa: CASRREETQYF
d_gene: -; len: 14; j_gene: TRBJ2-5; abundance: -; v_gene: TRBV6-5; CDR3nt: TGTGCCAGCAGTTACGGTGGATTCCAAGAGACCCAGTACTTC; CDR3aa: CASSYGGFQETQYF
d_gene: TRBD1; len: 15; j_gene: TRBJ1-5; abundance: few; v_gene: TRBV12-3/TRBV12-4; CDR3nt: TGTGCCAGCAGCCTGACAGGGGTTAAGGATCAGCCCCAGCATTTT; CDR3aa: CASSLTGVKDQPQHF
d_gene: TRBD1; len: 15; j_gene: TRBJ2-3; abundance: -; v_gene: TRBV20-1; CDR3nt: TGCAGTGCTAGAGTGGGGACAGGTCGCACAGATACGCAGTATTTT; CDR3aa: CSARVGTGRTDTQYF